This TCR beta chain was obtained from a study of T-cell memory formation after mild COVID-19. This clonotype occurred many times. Its target is not known. Study observations and caveats: The study found balanced CD4/CD8 in clones contracting day 15 to 85 and a CD4+ lean in later expanders. The appearance of some responding clones in pre-infection memory suggested that cross-reactive memory joined.

From germline, CDR1 is SGHTA and CDR2 FQGNSA. The trim removed 7 bases at V and 2 bases at J, leaving 11 bases unmatched. The CDR3 has 15 residues. 5'RACE with constant-segment primers built TCRalpha and TCRbeta cDNA libraries with UMIs. MiXCR, run by TCRdb on the 5' RACE reads, gives a single entry per CDR3 protein. The data show around 300,000 distinct CDR3 sequences, around 13% seen once. Sequenced sample: PBMCs or a T cell subset sorted from them (not recorded which). This clonotype was sampled from a man younger than 35 who had mild COVID-19 (a few samples of this study predate the infection). Cell type and time point are not known. J is TRBJ2-7 and V is TRBV7-2; the match to TRBD1 covers 7 bases. The CDR3 is CASTKTSGQAYEQYF. Written as DNA, the CDR3 is TGTGCCAGCACCAAGACCTCCGGACAGGCCTACGAGCAGTACTTC.